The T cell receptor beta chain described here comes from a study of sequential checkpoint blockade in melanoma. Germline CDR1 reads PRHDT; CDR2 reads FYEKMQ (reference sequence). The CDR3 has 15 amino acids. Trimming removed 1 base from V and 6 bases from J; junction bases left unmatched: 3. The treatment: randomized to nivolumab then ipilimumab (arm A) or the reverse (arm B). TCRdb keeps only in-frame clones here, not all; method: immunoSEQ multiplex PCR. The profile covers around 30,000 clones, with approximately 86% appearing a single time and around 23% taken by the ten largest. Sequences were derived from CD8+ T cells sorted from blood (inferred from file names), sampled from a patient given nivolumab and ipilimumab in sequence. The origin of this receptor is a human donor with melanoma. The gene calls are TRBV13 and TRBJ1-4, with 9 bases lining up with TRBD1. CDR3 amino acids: CASSLVGQGYEKLFF. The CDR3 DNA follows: TGTGCCAGCAGCTTAGTTGGACAGGGGTATGAAAAACTGTTTTTT.